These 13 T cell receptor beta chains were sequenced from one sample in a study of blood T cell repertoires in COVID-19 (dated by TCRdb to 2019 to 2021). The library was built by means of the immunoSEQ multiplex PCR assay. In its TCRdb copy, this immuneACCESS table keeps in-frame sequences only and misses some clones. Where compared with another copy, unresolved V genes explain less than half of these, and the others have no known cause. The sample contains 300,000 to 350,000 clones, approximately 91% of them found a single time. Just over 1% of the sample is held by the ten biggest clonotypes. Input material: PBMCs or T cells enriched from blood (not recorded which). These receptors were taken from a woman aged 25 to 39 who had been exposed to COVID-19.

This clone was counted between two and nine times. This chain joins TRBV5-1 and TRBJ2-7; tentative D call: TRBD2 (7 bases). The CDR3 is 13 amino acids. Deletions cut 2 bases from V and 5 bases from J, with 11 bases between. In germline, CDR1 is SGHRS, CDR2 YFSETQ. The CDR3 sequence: CASSFQGGDEQYF. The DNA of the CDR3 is TGCGCCAGCAGCTTTCAAGGGGGGGACGAGCAGTACTTC.

CDR3 nucleotide sequence: TGTGCCAGCTCACCAGGGACAGGGGGGATAGATGAGCAGTTCTTC. This encodes CASSPGTGGIDEQFF. J is TRBJ2-1 and V is TRBV18; 11 positions match TRBD1. Germline-derived CDR1 and CDR2 are KGHSH and LQKENI. Trimming at V came to 2 bases and at J to 8 bases, leaving 5 bases not matched to a gene. The CDR3 sequence is 15 residues long.

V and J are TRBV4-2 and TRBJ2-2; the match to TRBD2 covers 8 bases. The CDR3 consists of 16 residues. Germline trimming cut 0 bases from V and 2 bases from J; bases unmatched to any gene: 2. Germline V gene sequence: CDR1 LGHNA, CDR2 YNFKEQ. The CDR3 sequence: CASSQEAGGNTGELFF. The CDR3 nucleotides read TGTGCCAGCAGCCAAGAGGCGGGAGGAAACACCGGGGAGCTGTTTTTT.

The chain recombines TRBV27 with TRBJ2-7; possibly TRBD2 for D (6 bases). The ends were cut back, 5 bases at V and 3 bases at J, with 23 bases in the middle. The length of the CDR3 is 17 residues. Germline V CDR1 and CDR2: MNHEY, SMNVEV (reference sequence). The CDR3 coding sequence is TGTGCCAGCAGTCGTCATACCGCCGGGACTGGGAACTACGAGCAGTACTTC. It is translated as CASSRHTAGTGNYEQYF.

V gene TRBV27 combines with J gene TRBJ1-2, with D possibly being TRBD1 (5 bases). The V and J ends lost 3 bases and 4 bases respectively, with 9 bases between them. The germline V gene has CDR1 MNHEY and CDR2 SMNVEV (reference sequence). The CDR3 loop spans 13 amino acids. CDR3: CASSLGRLYGYTF. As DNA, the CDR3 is TGTGCCAGCAGTTTGGGGCGGCTCTATGGCTACACCTTC.

CDR3 sequence (DNA): TGTGCCAGCAGTTCCGGCGCTGGGACAGGGGGATCAGGCTACACCTTC. Amino acid sequence: CASSSGAGTGGSGYTF. The V call is TRBV28, the J call TRBJ1-2, with 11 positions matching TRBD1. This CDR3 is built from 16 residues. From germline, CDR1 is MDHEN and CDR2 SYDVKM. V gave up 4 bases and J gave up 8 bases; unmatched junction bases: 12.

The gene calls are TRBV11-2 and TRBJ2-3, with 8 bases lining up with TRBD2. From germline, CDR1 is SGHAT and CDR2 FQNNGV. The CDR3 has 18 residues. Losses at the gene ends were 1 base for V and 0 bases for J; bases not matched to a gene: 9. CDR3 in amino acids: CASSLVGASGFSTDTQYF. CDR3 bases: TGTGCCAGCAGCTTAGTAGGTGCTAGCGGGTTTAGCACAGATACGCAGTATTTT. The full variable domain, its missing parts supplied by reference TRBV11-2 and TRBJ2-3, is EAGVAQSPRYKIIEKRQSVAFWCNPISGHATLYWYQQILGQGPKLLIQFQNNGVVDDSQLPKDRFSAERLKGVDSTLKIQPAKLEDSAVYLCASSLVGASGFSTDTQYFGPGTRLTVL.

CDR3 sequence (DNA): TGTGCCAGCAGCTTGGAATTGTGGACAGTGGATAATTCACCCCTCCACTTT. Translation gives CASSLELWTVDNSPLHF. The chain employs TRBV5-5 and TRBJ1-6; a weak D match, TRBD1 (6 bases). Trimming removed 0 bases from V and 5 bases from J, with 15 bases in between. The CDR3 runs 17 residues. Germline assignment: CDR1 SGHKS and CDR2 YYEKEE (reference sequence).

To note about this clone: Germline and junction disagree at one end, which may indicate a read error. CDR3 coding DNA: TGTGCCAGCAGCAGCGGGAGTCTGGTCTTC. It codes for CASSSGSLVF. This chain connects TRBV28 to TRBJ2-1; 8 positions match TRBD2. This CDR3 is 10 amino acids long. Germline CDR1 is MDHEN and CDR2 is SYDVKM.

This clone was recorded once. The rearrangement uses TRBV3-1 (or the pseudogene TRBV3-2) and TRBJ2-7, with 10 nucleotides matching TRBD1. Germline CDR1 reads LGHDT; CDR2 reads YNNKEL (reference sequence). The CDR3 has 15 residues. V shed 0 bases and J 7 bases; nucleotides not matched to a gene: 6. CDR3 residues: CASSQDLTGGREQYF. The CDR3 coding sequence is TGTGCCAGCAGCCAAGATCTGACAGGGGGCAGGGAGCAGTACTTC.

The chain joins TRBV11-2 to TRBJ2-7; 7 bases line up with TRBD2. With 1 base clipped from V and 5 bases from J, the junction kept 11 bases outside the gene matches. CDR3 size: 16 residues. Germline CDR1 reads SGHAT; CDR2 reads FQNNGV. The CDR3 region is CASSLALGRERHEQYF. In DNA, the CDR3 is TGTGCCAGCAGCTTAGCGCTCGGGCGGGAGCGCCACGAGCAGTACTTC.

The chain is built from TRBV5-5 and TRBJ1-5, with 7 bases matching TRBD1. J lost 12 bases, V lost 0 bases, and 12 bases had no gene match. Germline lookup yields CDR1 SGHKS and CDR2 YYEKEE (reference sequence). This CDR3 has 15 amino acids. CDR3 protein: CASSLVAGTVARQHF. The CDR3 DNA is TGTGCCAGCAGCTTGGTGGCAGGGACAGTAGCGCGCCAGCATTTT.

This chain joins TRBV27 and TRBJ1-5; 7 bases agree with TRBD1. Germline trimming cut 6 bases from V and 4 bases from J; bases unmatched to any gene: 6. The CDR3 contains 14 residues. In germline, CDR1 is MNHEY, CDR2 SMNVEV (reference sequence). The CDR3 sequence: CASSRQGLNQPQHF. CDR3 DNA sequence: TGTGCCAGCAGCAGACAGGGCCTTAATCAGCCCCAGCATTTT.